This TCR beta chain stems from a study of blood T cell repertoires in COVID-19. Study information: Samples taken during acute and convalescent COVID-19 were collected in the United States, Italy and Spain. T cells, B-cell-depleted T cells, or PBMCs supplied cDNA or gDNA.

Per the original methods: Reference gene primers were amplified, and this amplification served to estimate nucleated cell counts. The data were produced by immunoSEQ multiplex PCR, yet TCRdb's version contains in-frame clones alone and is incomplete. The DNA gave D and trimming, while V, J and clone size come from that table. Among 100,000 to 120,000 clones listed, 85% to 90% were seen once. The CDR3 spans 15 residues. CDR1 is SNHLY and CDR2 is FYNNEI in the germline V gene. V gave up 3 bases and J gave up 5 bases, with 16 bases separating them. Sequencing was done on a sample of peripheral blood. The receptor comes from a woman in her forties or fifties with acute or convalescent COVID-19. V usage is TRBV2 and J usage is TRBJ2-5; a possible D gene is TRBD2 (6 bases). The CDR3 DNA follows: TGTGCCAGCAGTGATCAATCGGGAGAGAAGGAGACCCAGTACTTC. It translates to CASSDQSGEKETQYF.